These 9 T cell receptor beta chains came from one sample sequenced in a study of blood T cells in healthy people across ages. Alongside a J-beta primer mix, a sample-barcoded 5' primer served in a second PCR lasting 7 to 11 cycles. Using its own MiXCR run on the 5' RACE reads, TCRdb lists one record per CDR3 protein. The repertoire includes approximately 780,000 distinct CDR3 sequences, roughly 24% of them detected once, and 3% sits in the top ten. These same records also appear under a second study, on T cells of mothers and their children.

Sequences were obtained from blood. These receptors were taken from a boy aged 5-17 years in good health.

Only a few counts were recorded for this clonotype. The chain links TRBV5-1 to TRBJ2-3; the D is unclear. V was shortened by 1 base and J by 2 bases, with 11 bases between the two germline ends. This CDR3 is built from 15 residues. Germline V lookup: CDR1 SGHRS, CDR2 YFSETQ. CDR3 sequence reads: CASSLSLGTTDTQYF. The DNA for the CDR3 is TGCGCCAGCAGCTTGTCTCTGGGAACCACAGATACGCAGTATTTT.

This chain joins TRBV10-3 and TRBJ2-7; 11 bases match TRBD2. CDR3 size: 15 residues. The junction had 4 bases not matched to a gene; V was cut back by 6 bases and J by 0 bases. In germline, CDR1 is ENHRY, CDR2 SYGVKD. Here the CDR3 reads CAIREGLADSYEQYV. CDR3 coding DNA: TGTGCCATCAGAGAGGGACTAGCGGACTCCTACGAGCAGTACGTC.

This clonotype showed up just a few times. Because the CDR3 is missing its conserved closing phenylalanine or tryptophan, this is likely a read error. The V call is TRBV10-3, the J call TRBJ2-3; D tentatively fits TRBD1 or TRBD2 (5 bases each). CDR1 ENHRY and CDR2 SYGVKD come from the germline V gene. With 0 bases removed from V and 0 bases from J, the gap between germline ends came to 7 bases. The CDR3 has 15 amino acids. CDR3 in amino acids: CAISESRGSTDTQYL. The CDR3 region has the DNA TGTGCCATCAGTGAGTCCCGGGGCAGCACAGATACGCAGTATCTT.

This chain links TRBV13 with TRBJ2-7; maybe TRBD2 (5 bases). Trimming took off 5 bases at V and 3 bases at J, with 11 bases between the two ends. From germline, CDR1 is PRHDT and CDR2 FYEKMQ (reference sequence). This CDR3 has 13 residues. CDR3 region: CASSPSAGYEQYF. CDR3 bases: TGTGCCAGCAGCCCGTCGGCGGGCTACGAGCAGTACTTC.

This clonotype was observed a handful of times. The gene calls are TRBV12-3 or TRBV12-4 and TRBJ2-1; D remains unclear. This CDR3 is 14 amino acids long. With 7 bases removed from V and 1 base from J, the gap between germline ends came to 11 bases. CDR3 coding DNA: TGTGCCAGCACGGTAGCTTCGTCCTACAATGAGCAGTTCTTC. It codes for CASTVASSYNEQFF.

In this sample, this clonotype turned up a few times. In DNA form, the CDR3 reads TGTGCCAGCAGCCAAGATCGCCAGACCGGGGAGCAGTACTTC. The encoded protein is CASSQDRQTGEQYF. V and J are TRBV3-1 and TRBJ2-7; no definite D call. CDR1 and CDR2 (germline): LGHDT, YNNKEL (reference sequence). Trimming removed 0 bases from V and 7 bases from J, with 13 bases in between. The CDR3 is 14 residues long.

This clonotype was observed many times. The chain combines TRBV10-3 with TRBJ2-5; TRBD2 matches 10 bases. The CDR3 extends over 13 amino acids. The ends lost 9 bases at V and 1 base at J; junction bases unmatched: 2. CDR1 and CDR2 (germline): ENHRY, SYGVKD. The CDR3 nucleotides read TGTGCCATTAGCGGGGGGTTCCAAGAGACCCAGTACTTC. Translated, it gives CAISGGFQETQYF.

The rearrangement joins TRBV3-1 to TRBJ2-1; D call uncertain. V dropped 1 base and J dropped 5 bases, with 9 bases sitting between them. This CDR3 comprises 14 residues. Germline lookup yields CDR1 LGHDT and CDR2 YNNKEL (reference sequence). The CDR3 protein is CASSQVVHNNEQFF. In nucleotides, the CDR3 is TGTGCCAGCAGCCAAGTTGTCCATAACAATGAGCAGTTCTTC.

This clonotype showed up many times. The V and J genes are TRBV7-9 and TRBJ1-2; D gene uncertain. The CDR3 has 15 residues. With 5 bases removed from V and 2 bases from J, the gap between germline ends came to 15 bases. Germline V gene lookup returns CDR1 SEHNR and CDR2 FQNEAQ (reference sequence). CDR3 in DNA: TGTGCCAGCAGCCCCCGGACCGGTGGAAACTATGGCTACACCTTC. Its translation: CASSPRTGGNYGYTF.